Below, 24 T cell receptor beta chains from the same sample are listed, as sequenced in a study of T cells in Graves' hyperthyroidism and ophthalmopathy. Using RNA transcripts as the source, TCR beta CDR3 regions were amplified. The HTBI primer set served for first-round RT-PCR of the TCR CDR3. One entry per CDR3 protein results from TCRdb running MiXCR on the multiplex PCR reads. Here the sample spans 300,000 to 500,000 distinct CDR3 sequences, more than 13% being singletons. Sequenced input: blood. The receptors were sampled from a woman aged 25 to 45 with Graves' hyperthyroidism.

Many counts were recorded for this clonotype. The chain carries TRBV28 and TRBJ1-5; D uncertain. Trimming took 6 bases from V and 6 from J, leaving 6 bases between them. The CDR3 has 11 residues. Germline loops: CDR1 MDHEN, CDR2 SYDVKM. This CDR3 is CASSQIQPQHF. In DNA form, the CDR3 reads TGTGCCAGCAGCCAGATTCAGCCCCAGCATTTT.

This clonotype was recorded many times. V usage is TRBV5-1 and J usage is TRBJ2-7; maybe TRBD1 (7 bases). CDR3 length: 15 residues. The germline CDR1 and CDR2 sequences are SGHRS and YFSETQ. Trimming pared 4 bases from V and 2 bases from J, leaving 16 bases between. CDR3 loop: CASSRGGTAPYEQYF. CDR3 DNA: TGCGCCAGCAGCCGAGGAGGGACAGCTCCCTACGAGCAGTACTTC.

With regard to this clonotype: A read error may account for a junction end that differs from germline. The V gene is TRBV7-2, the J gene TRBJ2-1; the D is unclear. The germline V gene has CDR1 SGHTA and CDR2 FQGNSA. This CDR3 comprises 14 residues. The CDR3: CVSSLIPIYNEQFF. The CDR3 DNA reads as TGTGTCAGCAGCTTAATCCCCATCTACAATGAGCAGTTCTTC.

About this clonotype: A much larger clone is a single base away; this may be a read error. The V and J genes are TRBV2 and TRBJ2-7; TRBD2 agrees at 10 bases. The J call may not be correct, given that the DNA end is closer to TRBJ2-1. Germline V gene lookup returns CDR1 SNHLY and CDR2 FYNNEI. The CDR3 is made up of 16 amino acids. CDR3 DNA sequence: TGTGCCAGCAGTGGACCTGCTAGCGGGAGTTCCTACGAGCAGTTCTTC. Its translation: CASSGPASGSSYEQFF.

This clonotype has only a few counts. This rearrangement joins TRBV19 to TRBJ2-1; 8 bases map to TRBD2. V was clipped by 6 bases and J by 6 bases; unmatched bases: 7. Germline values: CDR1 LNHDA, CDR2 SQIVND (reference sequence). The CDR3 runs 14 residues. The CDR3 sequence is CASRQAGDINEQFF. The CDR3 DNA is TGTGCCAGTAGGCAAGCGGGAGATATCAATGAGCAGTTCTTC. Complete variable domain (other parts from reference TRBV19 and TRBJ2-1): DGGITQSPKYLFRKEGQNVTLSCEQNLNHDAMYWYRQDPGQGLRLIYYSQIVNDFQKGDIAEGYSVSREKKESFPLTVTSAQKNPTAFYLCASRQAGDINEQFFGPGTRLTVL.

This clonotype was observed at least ten times. CDR3 residues: CASSRLAGVTDTQYF. CDR3 in DNA: TGTGCCAGCAGTAGGCTAGCGGGAGTCACAGATACGCAGTATTTT. The chain links TRBV28 to TRBJ2-3; 10 bases are shared with TRBD2. Trimming removed 5 bases from V and 2 bases from J; junction bases left unmatched: 4. CDR1 is MDHEN and CDR2 is SYDVKM in the germline V gene. This CDR3 comprises 15 residues. The variable domain in full, with the rest retrieved from reference TRBV28 and TRBJ2-3, is DVKVTQSSRYLVKRTGEKVFLECVQDMDHENMFWYRQDPGLGLRLIYFSYDVKMKEKGDIPEGYSVSREKKERFSLILESASTNQTSMYLCASSRLAGVTDTQYFGPGTRLTVL.

This clonotype was observed at least ten times. This chain links TRBV6-1 with TRBJ2-7; perhaps TRBD2 as D (5 bases). V lost 7 bases to trimming and J lost 5 bases, with 18 bases between them. CDR3 length equals 14 residues. Germline CDR1 and CDR2: MNHNS and SASEGT. This CDR3 reads CASNNGIQRNEQYF. CDR3 coding DNA: TGTGCCAGCAATAACGGGATCCAAAGAAACGAGCAGTACTTC.

In its sample, this clonotype was seen many times. The rearrangement links TRBV30 to TRBJ2-3; tentative D call: TRBD2 (6 bases). The germline V gene has CDR1 GTSNPN and CDR2 SVGIG (reference sequence). The V and J ends lost 0 bases and 2 bases respectively, with 12 bases between them. The CDR3 spans 15 residues. The CDR3 sequence is CAWSVQSGVTDTQYF. CDR3 in DNA: TGTGCCTGGAGTGTACAATCGGGAGTCACAGATACGCAGTATTTT.

In its sample, this clonotype was seen many times. The chain joins TRBV5-1 to TRBJ2-7, with D perhaps matching TRBD1 (6 bases). Germline values: CDR1 SGHRS, CDR2 YFSETQ. The CDR3 spans 13 residues. The germline V and J ends were trimmed by 5 bases and 7 bases, with 16 bases remaining between them. The CDR3 sequence is CASSSTGHREQYF. CDR3 nucleotides: TGCGCCAGCAGTTCCACAGGGCATCGGGAGCAGTACTTC.

The chain has TRBV7-8 and TRBJ1-1; D gene ambiguous. The CDR3 loop spans 15 amino acids. V lost 1 base and J 4 bases, leaving 13 bases between the germline ends. CDR1 and CDR2 (germline): SGHVS, FQNEAQ. The chain's CDR3 is CASSLDLWMGTEAFF. For the CDR3, the DNA is TGTGCCAGCAGCTTAGACCTCTGGATGGGCACTGAAGCTTTCTTT.

This clonotype appeared a few times. This sequence joins TRBV20-1 and TRBJ1-2; 10 nucleotides agree with TRBD1. Trimming removed 6 bases from V and 6 bases from J; junction bases left unmatched: 4. From germline, CDR1 is DFQATT and CDR2 SNEGSKA (reference sequence). This CDR3 has 12 amino acids. CDR3 bases: TGCAGTGCAGCGGGACAGGGGAATGGCTACACCTTC. It codes for CSAAGQGNGYTF.

This clonotype appeared many times. The chain carries TRBV11-3 and TRBJ2-2, with TRBD2 matching 13 bases. Trimming at V came to 4 bases and at J to 7 bases, leaving 6 bases not matched to a gene. Looked up from germline, CDR1 is SGHNT and CDR2 is YENEEA. The CDR3 contains 16 residues. The chain's CDR3 is CASSSGRLAGGGELFF. CDR3 coding DNA: TGTGCCAGCAGCTCCGGAAGACTAGCGGGAGGCGGGGAGCTGTTTTTT.

This clonotype has ten or more counts. The chain combines TRBV28 with TRBJ2-1; D is uncertain. The V and J ends lost 4 bases and 6 bases respectively, with 16 bases between them. The CDR3 totals 15 residues. Germline CDR1 reads MDHEN; CDR2 reads SYDVKM. The CDR3 loop reads CASSSLVSISNEQFF. The DNA for the CDR3 is TGTGCCAGCAGTTCCCTAGTCTCTATTTCCAATGAGCAGTTCTTC.

About this clonotype: Possible read error: a much larger clone is one base away. The rearrangement uses TRBV2 and TRBJ2-5; D is ambiguous. The CDR3 has 15 residues. The germline V and J ends were trimmed by 4 bases and 2 bases, with 14 bases remaining between them. Germline assignment: CDR1 SNHLY and CDR2 FYNNEI. The CDR3 nucleotides are TGTGCCAGCAGTGGAGCTGGTAGGTCACAAGAGACCCAGTACTTC. Protein product: CASSGAGRSQETQYF.

The chain is built from TRBV7-9 and TRBJ1-4; D not certain. Per germline, CDR1 SEHNR and CDR2 FQNEAQ (reference sequence). CDR3 size: 15 residues. The V end lost 2 bases, the J end lost 4 bases, and 11 bases lay between the germline ends. The CDR3 DNA reads TGTGCCAGCAGCTTACGCTGGGAAATTAATGAAAAACTGTTTTTT. This codes for CASSLRWEINEKLFF.

In regard to this clonotype: A clone one base away is much larger, so this may be a read error. This chain uses TRBV6-1 with TRBJ2-7, with unresolved D. The CDR3 totals 14 residues. Germline V gene sequence: CDR1 MNHNS, CDR2 SASEGT. In DNA, the CDR3 is TGTGCCAGCAGCCCCGGCGGTGCCTCCTACGGGCAGTACTTC. Residues: CASSPGGASYGQYF.

This clonotype was counted ten times or more. V usage is TRBV12-3 or TRBV12-4 and J usage is TRBJ1-4; no definite D call. Trimming took 5 bases from V and 3 from J, leaving 4 bases between them. The CDR3 covers 12 residues. The CDR3 protein is CASSGSNEKLFF. In DNA, the CDR3 is TGTGCCAGCAGTGGGTCTAATGAAAAACTGTTTTTT.

This clonotype came up many times. The V gene is TRBV29-1, the J gene TRBJ2-1; the match to TRBD1 covers 10 bases. CDR1 SQVTM and CDR2 ANQGSEA come from the germline V gene. The CDR3 is made up of 18 amino acids. The J segment lost 2 bases and the V segment lost 1 base, leaving 11 bases of the junction unmatched. The CDR3 nucleotides read TGCAGCGTTGAAGCCGGGACAGGGGCGGGGGGTCCCTACAATGAGCAGTTCTTC. Translated, it gives CSVEAGTGAGGPYNEQFF.

The sample holds a few counts of this clonotype. A much more abundant neighbour one base away suggests this may be a read error. V gene TRBV11-2 combines with J gene TRBJ2-1; 11 bases fit TRBD2. The V gene end was trimmed by 2 bases and the J gene end by 12 bases; junction bases not matched to a gene: 12. This CDR3 comprises 16 residues. Per the germline V gene, CDR1 is SGHAT and CDR2 is FQNNGV. CDR3 nucleotides: TGTGCCAGCAGCTTAAATCAGCTAGCGGGAGGACCAGGGCAGTTCTTC. This sequence encodes CASSLNQLAGGPGQFF.

This clonotype was counted many times. The chain combines TRBV2 with TRBJ2-7, with 9 bases lining up with TRBD1. Losses at the gene ends were 7 bases for V and 0 bases for J; bases not matched to a gene: 7. The CDR3 contains 15 residues. Germline V CDR1 and CDR2: SNHLY, FYNNEI. The DNA for the CDR3 is TGTGCCAGCATTAAGGGACAGGGAGGCTCCTACGAGCAGTACTTC. This gives the protein CASIKGQGGSYEQYF. The whole variable domain, filled in from reference TRBV2 and TRBJ2-7, reads EPEVTQTPSHQVTQMGQEVILRCVPISNHLYFYWYRQILGQKVEFLVSFYNNEISEKSEIFDDQFSVERPDGSNFTLKIRSTKLEDSAMYFCASIKGQGGSYEQYFGPGTRLTVT.

This clonotype was observed a few times. V usage is TRBV15 and J usage is TRBJ1-2; 7 bases align to TRBD1. V lost 3 bases to trimming and J lost 6 bases; unmatched junction nucleotides: 7. The CDR3 runs 14 residues. The germline CDR1 and CDR2 sequences are LNHNV and YYDKDF (reference sequence). As DNA, the CDR3 is TGTGCCACCAGCAGGCTAGACAGGGACAATGGCTACACCTTC. Amino acid sequence: CATSRLDRDNGYTF. Looking up the rest from reference TRBV15 and TRBJ1-2 gives the full variable domain: DAMVIQNPRYQVTQFGKPVTLSCSQTLNHNVMYWYQQKSSQAPKLLFHYYDKDFNNEADTPDNFQSRRPNTSFCFLDIRSPGLGDTAMYLCATSRLDRDNGYTFGSGTRLTVV.

The chain has TRBV24-1 and TRBJ2-3; D remains ambiguous. The CDR3 totals 12 residues. Trimming removed 6 bases at V and 1 base at J, with 4 bases between. CDR1 is KGHDR and CDR2 is SFDVKD in the germline V gene. CDR3 in DNA: TGTGCCACCAGTCGGGGCACAGATACGCAGTATTTT. This codes for CATSRGTDTQYF.

This clonotype was counted many times. The rearrangement links TRBV18 to TRBJ1-2; TRBD1 matches 7 bases. V gave up 3 bases and J gave up 5 bases; unmatched junction bases: 12. Germline CDR1 is KGHSH and CDR2 is LQKENI. The CDR3 is 16 amino acids. Here the CDR3 reads CASSPWALDRLYGYTF. The CDR3 DNA reads as TGTGCCAGCTCACCGTGGGCCCTGGACAGGCTATATGGCTACACCTTC.

This clonotype was observed at least ten times. This rearrangement joins TRBV12-3 or TRBV12-4 to TRBJ1-1; D is perhaps TRBD1 (5 bases). The CDR3 is 14 residues long. V lost 3 bases and J 1 base, leaving 9 bases between the germline ends. CDR3 protein: CASSFGQRNTEAFF. In nucleotides, the CDR3 is TGTGCCAGCAGTTTTGGACAAAGGAACACTGAAGCTTTCTTT.